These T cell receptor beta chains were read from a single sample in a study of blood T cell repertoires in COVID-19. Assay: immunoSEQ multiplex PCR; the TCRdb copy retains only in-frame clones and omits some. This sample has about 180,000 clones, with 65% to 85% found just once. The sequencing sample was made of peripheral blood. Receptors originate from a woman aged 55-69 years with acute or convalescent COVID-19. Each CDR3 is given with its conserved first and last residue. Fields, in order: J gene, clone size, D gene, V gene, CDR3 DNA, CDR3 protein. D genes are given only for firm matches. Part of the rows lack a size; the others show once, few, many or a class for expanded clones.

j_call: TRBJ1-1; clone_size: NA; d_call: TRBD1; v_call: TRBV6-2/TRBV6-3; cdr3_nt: TGTGCCAGCAGCTTGACAGGGGGAACTGAAGCTTTCTTT; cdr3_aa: CASSLTGGTEAFF
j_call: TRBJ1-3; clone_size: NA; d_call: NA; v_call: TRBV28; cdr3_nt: TGTGCCAGCAGTTTAGTGGCAGGGGCAGACACCATATATTTT; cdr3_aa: CASSLVAGADTIYF
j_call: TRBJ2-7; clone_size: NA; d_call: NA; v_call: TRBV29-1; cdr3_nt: TGCAGCGTTCAGGACGACGGGAGCTCCTACGAGCAGTACTTC; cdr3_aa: CSVQDDGSSYEQYF
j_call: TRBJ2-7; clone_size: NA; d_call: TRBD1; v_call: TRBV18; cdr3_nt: TGTGCCAGCTCACCGACAGGGGGCTACGAGCAGTACTTC; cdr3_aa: CASSPTGGYEQYF
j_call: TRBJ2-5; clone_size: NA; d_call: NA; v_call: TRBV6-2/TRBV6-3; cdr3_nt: TGTGCCAGCAGTTACTTGGTGGGGGCAGGGGAGACCCAGTACTTC; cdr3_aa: CASSYLVGAGETQYF
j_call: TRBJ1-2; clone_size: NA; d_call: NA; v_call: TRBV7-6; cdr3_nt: TGTGCCAGCAGCCCCCTTAGGGCGGACAGTTTCTATGGCTACACCTTC; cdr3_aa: CASSPLRADSFYGYTF
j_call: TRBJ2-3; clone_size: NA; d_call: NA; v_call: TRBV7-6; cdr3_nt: TGTGCCAGCAGCTTATATATCGGGGTCGGTATGGATACGCAGTATTTT; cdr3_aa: CASSLYIGVGMDTQYF
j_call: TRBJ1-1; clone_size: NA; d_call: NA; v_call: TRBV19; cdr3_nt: TGTGCCAGTAGACTCCTGGGGACACGAGAAGCTTTCTTT; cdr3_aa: CASRLLGTREAFF
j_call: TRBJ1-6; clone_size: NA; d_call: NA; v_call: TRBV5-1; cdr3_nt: TGCGCCAGCAGCGCCTCTGGCACACCCCTCCACTTT; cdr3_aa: CASSASGTPLHF
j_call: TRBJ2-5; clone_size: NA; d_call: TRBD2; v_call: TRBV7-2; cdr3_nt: TGTGCCAGCAGCTTAGGAGGGTTAGCGGGGGGAGAGACCCAGTACTTC; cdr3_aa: CASSLGGLAGGETQYF
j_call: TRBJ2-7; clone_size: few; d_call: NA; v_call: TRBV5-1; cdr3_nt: TGCGCCAGCAGCCCCGGACTAATCTACGAGCAGTACTTC; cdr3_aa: CASSPGLIYEQYF
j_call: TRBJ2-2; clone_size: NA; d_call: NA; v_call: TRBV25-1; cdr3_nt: TGTGCCAGCAGTGAAGCGGGGAGCCACGCGAACACCGGGGAGCTGTTTTTT; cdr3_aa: CASSEAGSHANTGELFF
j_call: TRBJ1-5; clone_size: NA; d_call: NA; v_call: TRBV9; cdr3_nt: TGTGCCAGCAGCGTAGAGGGGGGGACTCAGCCCCAGCATTTT; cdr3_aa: CASSVEGGTQPQHF
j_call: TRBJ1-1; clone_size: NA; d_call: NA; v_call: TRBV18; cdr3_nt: TGTGCCAGCTCACGAACGGGACTCACTGAAGCTTTCTTT; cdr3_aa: CASSRTGLTEAFF
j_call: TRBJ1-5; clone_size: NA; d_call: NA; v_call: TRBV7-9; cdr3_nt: TGTGCCAGCAGCTTAGACAAATCCGCCCAGCATTTT; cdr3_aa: CASSLDKSAQHF
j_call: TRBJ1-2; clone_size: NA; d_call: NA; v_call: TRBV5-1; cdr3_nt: TGCGCCAGCAGCTCAACAGGAGACTATGGCTACACCTTC; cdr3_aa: CASSSTGDYGYTF
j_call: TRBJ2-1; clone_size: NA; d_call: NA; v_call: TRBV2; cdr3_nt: TGTGCCAGCAGAAAGGACAGCCACAATGAGCAGTTCTTC; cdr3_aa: CASRKDSHNEQFF
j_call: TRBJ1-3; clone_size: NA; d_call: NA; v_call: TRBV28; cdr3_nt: TGTGCCAGCAGGTCAGGGGACTCTGGAAACACCATATATTTT; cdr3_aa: CASRSGDSGNTIYF
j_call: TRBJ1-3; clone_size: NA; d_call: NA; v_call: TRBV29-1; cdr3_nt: TGCAGCGTGGGGACTCCCGGAAACACCATATATTTT; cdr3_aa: CSVGTPGNTIYF
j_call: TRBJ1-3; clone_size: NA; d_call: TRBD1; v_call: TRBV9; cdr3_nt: TGTGCCAGCAGCGTAGGGGACAGGGCGGGGGACACCATATATTTT; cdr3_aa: CASSVGDRAGDTIYF
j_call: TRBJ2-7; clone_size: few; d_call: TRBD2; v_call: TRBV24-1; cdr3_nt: TGTGCCACCAGTGATGGCGGGGGGAGCTACGAGCAGTACTTC; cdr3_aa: CATSDGGGSYEQYF
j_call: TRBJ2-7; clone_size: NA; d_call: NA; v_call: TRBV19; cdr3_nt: TGTGCCAGTAGTATTGGGGGGAAGGCCTACGAGCAGTACTTC; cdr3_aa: CASSIGGKAYEQYF
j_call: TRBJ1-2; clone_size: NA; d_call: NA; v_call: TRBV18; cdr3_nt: TGTGCCAGCTCACCACTGGGCGCCAGGGACTATGGCTACACCTTC; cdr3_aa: CASSPLGARDYGYTF
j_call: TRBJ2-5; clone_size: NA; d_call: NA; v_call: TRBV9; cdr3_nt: TGTGCCAGCAGCCCAGGGTCCCCGGGCGGCGAGACCCAGTACTTC; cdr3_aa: CASSPGSPGGETQYF
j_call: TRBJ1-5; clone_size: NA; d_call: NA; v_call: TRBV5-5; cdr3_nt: TGTGCCAGCAGTCTTTGGGCCGGGGGAGAGGGCCTATCGGGCAATCAGCCCCAGCATTTT; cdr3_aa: CASSLWAGGEGLSGNQPQHF
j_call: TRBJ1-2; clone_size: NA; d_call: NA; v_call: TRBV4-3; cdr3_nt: TGCGCCAGCAGCCAAGTCCCAGATGACTATGGCTACACCTTC; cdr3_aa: CASSQVPDDYGYTF
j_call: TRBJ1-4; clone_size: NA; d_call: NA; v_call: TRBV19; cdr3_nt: TGTGCCAGTATGGACACAGGGCTTCCTAATGAAAAACTGTTTTTT; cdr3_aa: CASMDTGLPNEKLFF
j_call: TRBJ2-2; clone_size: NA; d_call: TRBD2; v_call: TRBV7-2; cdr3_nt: TGTGCCAGCAGCTTGGGGGTACTAGCGGGGGTCTCCACCGGGGAGCTGTTTTTT; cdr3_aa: CASSLGVLAGVSTGELFF
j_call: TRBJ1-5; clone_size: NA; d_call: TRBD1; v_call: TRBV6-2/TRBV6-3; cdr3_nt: TGTGCCAGCAGTTGGACAGGCACGTACCAGCCCCAGCATTTT; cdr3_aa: CASSWTGTYQPQHF
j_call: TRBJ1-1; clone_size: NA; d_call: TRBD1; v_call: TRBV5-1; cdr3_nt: TGCGCCAGCAGCTTGTCCACAGGGGCGATCGGGAACACTGAAGCTTTCTTT; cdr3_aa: CASSLSTGAIGNTEAFF
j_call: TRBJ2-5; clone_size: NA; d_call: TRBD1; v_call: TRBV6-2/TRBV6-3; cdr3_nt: TGTGCCAGCAGTTACGGGCAGGGGGTGTCCCCCAGTCGGGAGACCCAGTACTTC; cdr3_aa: CASSYGQGVSPSRETQYF
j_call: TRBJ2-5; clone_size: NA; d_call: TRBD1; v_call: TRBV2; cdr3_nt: TGTGCCAGCAGCCCGCAGGGGGCTCCTGGGGAGACCCAGTACTTC; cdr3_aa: CASSPQGAPGETQYF
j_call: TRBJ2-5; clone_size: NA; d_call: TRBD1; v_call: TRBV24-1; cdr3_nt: TGTGCCACCAGTCAGGGGGCCTCAGAGACCCAGTACTTC; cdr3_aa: CATSQGASETQYF
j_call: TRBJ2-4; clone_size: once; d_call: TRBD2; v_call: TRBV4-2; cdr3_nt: TGTGCCAGCAGCCCCCTCGGGGGGGGCCCCAAAAACATTCAGTACTTC; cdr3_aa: CASSPLGGGPKNIQYF
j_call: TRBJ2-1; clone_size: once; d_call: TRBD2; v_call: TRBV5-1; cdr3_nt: TGCGCCAGCAGCTTGGTCCCAGCGGGGGCTGAGCAGTTCTTC; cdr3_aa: CASSLVPAGAEQFF
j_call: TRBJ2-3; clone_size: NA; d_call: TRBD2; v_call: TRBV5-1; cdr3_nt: TGCGCCAGCAGCGATACTAGCGGGGGGGCTACGCAGTATTTT; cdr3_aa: CASSDTSGGATQYF
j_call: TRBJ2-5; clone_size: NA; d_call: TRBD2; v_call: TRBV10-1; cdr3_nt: TGCGCCAGCAGTCGGACTAGCGGGGGGCAGGAGACCCAGTACTTC; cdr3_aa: CASSRTSGGQETQYF
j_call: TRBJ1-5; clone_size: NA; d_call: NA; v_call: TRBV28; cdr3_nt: TGTGCCAGCCGGAGGGGCAATCAGCCCCAGCATTTT; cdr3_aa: CASRRGNQPQHF
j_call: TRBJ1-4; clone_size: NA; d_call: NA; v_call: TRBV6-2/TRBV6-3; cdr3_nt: TGTGCCAGCAGTTACTCGGGAGGGAGTGGCGAAAAACTGTTTTTT; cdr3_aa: CASSYSGGSGEKLFF
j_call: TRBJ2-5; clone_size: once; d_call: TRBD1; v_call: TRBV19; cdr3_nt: TGTGCCAGTAGTGGGACAGGGGGAGAGACCCAGTACTTC; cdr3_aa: CASSGTGGETQYF
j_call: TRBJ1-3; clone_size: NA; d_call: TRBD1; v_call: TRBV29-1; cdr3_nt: TGCAGCGTTGAAGATTGGGGACAGAACTCTGGAAACACCATATATTTT; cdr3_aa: CSVEDWGQNSGNTIYF
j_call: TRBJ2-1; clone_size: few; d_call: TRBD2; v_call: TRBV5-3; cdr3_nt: TGTGCCAGAAGCTTTAACCAGCGGGGGACCTTCTTAGATGAGCAGTTCTTC; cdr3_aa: CARSFNQRGTFLDEQFF
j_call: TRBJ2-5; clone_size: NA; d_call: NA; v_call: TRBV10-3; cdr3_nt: TGTGCCATCAGTGAGTCGGGCAGGGAGGCCCAGTACTTC; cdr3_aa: CAISESGREAQYF
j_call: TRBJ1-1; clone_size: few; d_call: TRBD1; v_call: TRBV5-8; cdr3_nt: TGTGCCAGCAGCGTCGGGACAGAGTCCAACACTGAAGCTTTCTTT; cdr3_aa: CASSVGTESNTEAFF
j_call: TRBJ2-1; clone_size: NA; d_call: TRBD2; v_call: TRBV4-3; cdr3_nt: TGCGCCAGCAGCCAAGAGGGGGGGGATGAGCAGTTCTTC; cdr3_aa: CASSQEGGDEQFF
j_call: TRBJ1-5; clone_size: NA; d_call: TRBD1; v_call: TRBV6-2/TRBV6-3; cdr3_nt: TGTGCCAGCAGTTACGAACCAGGGGGTTTAAAGCCCCAGCATTTT; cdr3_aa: CASSYEPGGLKPQHF
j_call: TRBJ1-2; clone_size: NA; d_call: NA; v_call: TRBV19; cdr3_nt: TGTGCCAGTAGTATAACCGGGACATCAACGGGGGGCTACACCTTC; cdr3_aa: CASSITGTSTGGYTF
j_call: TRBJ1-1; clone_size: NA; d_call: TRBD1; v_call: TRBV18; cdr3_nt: TGTGCCAGCTCATTGGACAGGGGGCTGTTAAACACTGAAGCTTTCTTT; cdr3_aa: CASSLDRGLLNTEAFF
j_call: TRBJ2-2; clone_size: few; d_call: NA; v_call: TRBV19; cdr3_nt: TGTGCCAGTAGCCCAGGGTTGAACACCGGGGAGCTGTTTTTT; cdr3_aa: CASSPGLNTGELFF
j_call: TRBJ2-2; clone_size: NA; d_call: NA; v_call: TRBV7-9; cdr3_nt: TGTGCCAGCAGCTTAGGAACAGGTTCCACCGGGGAGCTGTTTTTT; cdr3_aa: CASSLGTGSTGELFF
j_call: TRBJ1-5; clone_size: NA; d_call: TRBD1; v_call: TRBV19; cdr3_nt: TGTGCCAGTACCATCCCGGGACAGGGGCACAATCAGCCCCAGCATTTT; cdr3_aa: CASTIPGQGHNQPQHF
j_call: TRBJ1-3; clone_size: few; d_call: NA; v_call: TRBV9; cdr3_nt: TGTGCCAGCACGGGAGGGCCTAGCTCTGGAAACACCATATATTTT; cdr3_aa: CASTGGPSSGNTIYF
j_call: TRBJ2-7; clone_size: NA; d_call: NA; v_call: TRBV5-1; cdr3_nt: TGCGCCAGCAGCTTGGTTGCGGGCTCCTACGAGCAGTACTTC; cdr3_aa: CASSLVAGSYEQYF
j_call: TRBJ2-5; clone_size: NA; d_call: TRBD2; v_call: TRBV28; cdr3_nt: TGTGCCAGCAGTGTCGCTAGCGGGGGAGTTAAAGAGACCCAGTACTTC; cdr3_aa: CASSVASGGVKETQYF
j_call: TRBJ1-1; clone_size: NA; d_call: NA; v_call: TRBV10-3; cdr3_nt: TGTGCCATCAGTGAGTTGGCTAACACTGAAGCTTTCTTT; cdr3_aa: CAISELANTEAFF
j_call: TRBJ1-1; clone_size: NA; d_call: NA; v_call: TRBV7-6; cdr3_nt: TGTGCCAGCAGCTTATATGGGCGTAGCCAGGGGAAGAGCCCTGAAGCTTTCTTT; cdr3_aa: CASSLYGRSQGKSPEAFF
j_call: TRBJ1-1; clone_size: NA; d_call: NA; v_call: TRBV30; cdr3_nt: TGTGCCTGGACGTACAGGGTGGGCACTGAAGCTTTCTTT; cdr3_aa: CAWTYRVGTEAFF